The 11 T cell receptor beta chains in this list originate from one sample, sequenced in a study of T cell changes during pregnancy in multiple sclerosis. The table came from immunoSEQ multiplex PCR; TCRdb's copy has only in-frame clones and leaves some out. Here the sample spans 35,000 to 55,000 clones, under 90% being singletons. The source material was peripheral blood, sampled in the second trimester of pregnancy. The receptors here all came from a female donor in good health, enrolled as a control in a pregnancy study.

This clone was recorded only once. The V gene is TRBV4-1, the J gene TRBJ2-7; D may be TRBD2 (5 bases). In germline, CDR1 is MGHRA, CDR2 YSYEKL. Trimming shortened V by 3 bases and J by 3 bases, and 12 bases separated the two germline ends. The CDR3 extends over 14 amino acids. CDR3 sequence: CASSHPGGGYEQYF. CDR3 in DNA: TGCGCCAGCAGCCACCCCGGAGGAGGCTACGAGCAGTACTTC.

This chain joins TRBV19 and TRBJ1-5, with 8 bases lining up with TRBD1. This CDR3 comprises 14 residues. After removal of 5 bases from V and 11 bases from J, the junction contained 11 bases not matched to a gene. Germline CDR1 is LNHDA and CDR2 is SQIVND (reference sequence). CDR3 protein: CASSSGQGILTQHF. CDR3 nucleotide sequence: TGTGCCAGTAGTTCTGGACAGGGTATTCTAACCCAGCATTTT.

This chain uses TRBV27 with TRBJ2-7, with 8 nucleotides matching TRBD1. The V and J ends lost 5 bases and 7 bases, in that order; junction bases with no gene match: 13. CDR1 is MNHEY and CDR2 is SMNVEV in the germline V gene (reference sequence). The CDR3 consists of 15 residues. CDR3 protein: CASSPGTGLPGEQYF. In DNA, the CDR3 is TGTGCCAGCAGTCCAGGGACAGGACTTCCAGGAGAGCAGTACTTC.

This CDR3 is CASSLSGSGETQYF. CDR3 coding DNA: TGTGCCAGCAGCCTTAGCGGGAGTGGGGAGACCCAGTACTTC. This rearrangement joins TRBV7-8 to TRBJ2-5; 9 nucleotides match TRBD2. Trimming at V came to 5 bases and at J to 5 bases, leaving 6 bases not matched to a gene. This CDR3 has 14 residues. The germline gives CDR1 SGHVS, CDR2 FQNEAQ. The whole variable domain, filled in from reference TRBV7-8 and TRBJ2-5, reads GAGVSQSPRYKVAKRGQDVALRCDPISGHVSLFWYQQALGQGPEFLTYFQNEAQLDKSGLPSDRFFAERPEGSVSTLKIQRTQQEDSAVYLCASSLSGSGETQYFGPGTRLLVL.

The chain carries TRBV14 and TRBJ2-7; possible D gene TRBD2, 6 bases. The germline gives CDR1 SGHDN, CDR2 FVKESK. Trimming removed 2 bases from V and 4 bases from J, with 15 bases in between. This CDR3 is built from 15 residues. CDR3 amino acids: CASSQFGGFRYEQYF. DNA of the CDR3: TGTGCCAGCAGCCAATTCGGGGGTTTTCGGTACGAGCAGTACTTC. Using reference TRBV14 and TRBJ2-7 for the parts outside the CDR3, the full variable domain is EAGVTQFPSHSVIEKGQTVTLRCDPISGHDNLYWYRRVMGKEIKFLLHFVKESKQDESGMPNNRFLAERTGGTYSTLKVQPAELEDSGVYFCASSQFGGFRYEQYFGPGTRLTVT.

The chain is built from TRBV4-3 and TRBJ2-7, with D hard to call. Per the germline V gene, CDR1 is LGHNA and CDR2 is YSLEER. V was pared by 0 bases and J by 0 bases, with 12 bases between. The CDR3 runs to 16 residues. The chain's CDR3 is CASSQDHLVTSYEQYF. The CDR3 DNA reads as TGCGCCAGCAGCCAAGATCACCTAGTGACCTCCTACGAGCAGTACTTC.

V is TRBV4-3 and J is TRBJ2-7, with TRBD1 as a possible D gene (6 bases). Trimming removed 1 base at V and 5 bases at J, with 15 bases between. Germline lookup yields CDR1 LGHNA and CDR2 YSLEER. CDR3 size: 15 residues. CDR3 DNA sequence: TGCGCCAGCAGCCAAGGGGAGAGGGGGTCCGACGAGCAGTACTTC. This gives the protein CASSQGERGSDEQYF.

This rearrangement joins TRBV2 to TRBJ2-2; tentative D call: TRBD2 (6 bases). Germline CDR1 and CDR2: SNHLY and FYNNEI. V lost 7 bases to trimming and J lost 6 bases, with 18 bases between them. This CDR3 is 15 amino acids long. This CDR3 is CASIPPTGAAGELFF. The CDR3 coding sequence is TGTGCCAGCATCCCCCCGACGGGAGCGGCCGGGGAGCTGTTTTTT.

This clone showed up just once. The V gene is TRBV13, the J gene TRBJ1-1; D is unresolved. Trimming pared 4 bases from V and 0 bases from J, leaving 9 bases between. CDR3 length: 14 amino acids. Looked up from germline, CDR1 is PRHDT and CDR2 is FYEKMQ (reference sequence). CDR3 sequence (DNA): TGTGCCAGCAGCTGGAGAGTCATGAACACTGAAGCTTTCTTT. Translated: CASSWRVMNTEAFF.

There are a few counts of this clone. The CDR3 nucleotides read TGCGCCAGCAGCTTGGACAGATACACTGAAGCTTTCTTT. Translating gives CASSLDRYTEAFF. The chain links TRBV5-1 to TRBJ1-1; D uncertain. This CDR3 has 13 residues. Germline CDR1 and CDR2: SGHRS and YFSETQ. The V gene lost 0 bases and the J gene lost 3 bases, with 6 bases spanning the gap.

The genes are TRBV6-1 and TRBJ1-1; 9 bases are shared with TRBD1. V was clipped by 6 bases and J by 4 bases; unmatched bases: 9. CDR1 is MNHNS and CDR2 is SASEGT in the germline V gene. The length of the CDR3 is 15 residues. CDR3 DNA sequence: TGTGCCAGCAGCTTGTGGGACAGGGTATTCACTGAAGCTTTCTTT. Its translation is CASSLWDRVFTEAFF.